This entry concerns a single T cell receptor beta chain. Libraries were prepared by immunoSEQ multiplex PCR; TCRdb keeps only in-frame clonotypes and omits some of them. Counted here are more than 35,000 clones, 65% to 85% occurring once; the ten biggest clones make up approximately 7.5%. This specimen comes from a study of OX40 agonist ivuxolimab in advanced cancers. The origin of this receptor is an adult with an advanced solid tumor such as melanoma, head and neck, liver or kidney cancer. Material: CD4+ or CD8+ T cells sorted from blood, obtained in a trial of the OX40 agonist ivuxolimab.

For the CDR3, the DNA is TGTGCCAGCGGGGGACTAGCGGGAGGGGATGAGCAGTTCTTC. Its translation: CASGGLAGGDEQFF. The chain recombines TRBV2 with TRBJ2-1; 16 nucleotides line up with TRBD2. The V segment lost 8 bases and the J segment 8 bases; nucleotides outside the gene matches: 3. Germline loops: CDR1 SNHLY, CDR2 FYNNEI. CDR3 size: 14 residues.